Following are 14 T cell receptor beta chains from one sample sequenced in a study of blood T cells in healthy people across ages. Sample-barcoded 5' priming and a J-beta primer mix drove a second PCR of roughly 7 to 11 cycles. TCRdb processed the 5' RACE reads anew with MiXCR; each CDR3 protein has one entry. The sample includes some 1.5 million distinct CDR3 sequences, about 28% of them seen just once. The sequenced material came from blood. Receptor source: a woman aged 25 to 39 in good health.

As regards this clonotype: The junction departs from the called germline gene at one end, perhaps through a read error. The CDR3 sequence: CAGSVTENYGYTF. The CDR3 coding sequence is TGTGCCGGCAGCGTAACAGAGAATTATGGCTACACCTTC. V is TRBV9 and J is TRBJ1-2; D is unclear. CDR1 and CDR2 from the germline V gene are SGDLS and YYNGEE. CDR3 length: 13 amino acids.

In this sample, this clonotype turned up many times. The chain couples TRBV5-5 to TRBJ2-5; D unresolved. Trimming shortened V by 1 base and J by 2 bases, and 15 bases separated the two germline ends. The CDR3 has 16 residues. Germline V lookup: CDR1 SGHKS, CDR2 YYEKEE (reference sequence). CDR3 in amino acids: CASSLQAWQPQETQYF. The CDR3 DNA reads TGTGCCAGCAGCTTGCAGGCGTGGCAGCCTCAAGAGACCCAGTACTTC.

This clonotype has a count of ten or more. The V and J genes are TRBV2 and TRBJ2-7; D unresolved. Trimming took 8 bases from V and 4 from J, leaving 18 bases between them. Germline CDR1 SNHLY, CDR2 FYNNEI. The CDR3 is 14 residues long. CDR3 coding DNA: TGTGCCAGCGGCCCACAAATGGGAAGGTACGAGCAGTACTTC. It is translated as CASGPQMGRYEQYF. Together with reference TRBV2 and TRBJ2-7, the CDR3 gives the full variable domain: EPEVTQTPSHQVTQMGQEVILRCVPISNHLYFYWYRQILGQKVEFLVSFYNNEISEKSEIFDDQFSVERPDGSNFTLKIRSTKLEDSAMYFCASGPQMGRYEQYFGPGTRLTVT.

The CDR3 DNA reads TGCGCCAGCAGCTTGTCATCCTTCTACGAGCAGTACTTC. It encodes CASSLSSFYEQYF. The chain joins TRBV5-1 to TRBJ2-1, with unresolved D. The DNA end lines up better with TRBJ2-7; the J call may be wrong. The V gene's germline CDR1 is SGHRS and CDR2 YFSETQ. CDR3 size: 13 residues.

The chain uses TRBV5-1 and TRBJ1-2, with 12 bases identical to TRBD1. Per germline, CDR1 SGHRS and CDR2 YFSETQ. V lost 4 bases, J lost 6 bases, and 7 bases stayed unmatched. This CDR3 is built from 15 residues. The CDR3 is CASSRGQGAIHGYTF. CDR3 bases: TGCGCCAGCAGCCGGGGACAGGGGGCGATTCATGGCTACACCTTC. The full variable domain, in which reference TRBV5-1 and TRBJ1-2 provide the parts outside the CDR3, is KAGVTQTPRYLIKTRGQQVTLSCSPISGHRSVSWYQQTPGQGLQFLFEYFSETQRNKGNFPGRFSGRQFSNSRSEMNVSTLELGDSALYLCASSRGQGAIHGYTFGSGTRLTVV.

The J gene is TRBJ1-2, the V gene TRBV28, with unresolved D. The germline CDR1 and CDR2 sequences are MDHEN and SYDVKM. This CDR3 comprises 13 residues. Trimming removed 3 bases at V and 5 bases at J, with 10 bases between. CDR3 region: CASSFMRDYGYTF. CDR3 sequence (DNA): TGTGCCAGCAGTTTCATGAGGGATTATGGCTACACCTTC.

The chain joins TRBV18 to TRBJ2-1, with TRBD1 as a possible D gene (5 bases). V was clipped by 3 bases and J by 0 bases, with 15 bases between them. In germline, CDR1 is KGHSH, CDR2 LQKENI. This CDR3 has 17 amino acids. This chain's CDR3 is CASSPRDGDSSYNEQFF. The CDR3 bases are TGTGCCAGCTCACCCCGCGACGGAGACAGCTCCTACAATGAGCAGTTCTTC.

The chain joins TRBV2 to TRBJ2-7; D might be TRBD1 or TRBD2, each matching 5 bases. There are 14 residues in the CDR3. Deletions cut 3 bases from V and 6 bases from J, with 15 bases between. From germline, CDR1 is SNHLY and CDR2 FYNNEI. The CDR3 spells CASSDLVVGTEQYF. In nucleotides, the CDR3 is TGTGCCAGCAGTGACCTCGTCGTGGGGACCGAGCAGTACTTC.

The sample holds a few counts of this clonotype. This sequence joins TRBV5-1 and TRBJ2-5, with 9 bases matching TRBD1. V gave up 4 bases and J gave up 5 bases; unmatched junction bases: 9. The CDR3 consists of 15 residues. Germline CDR1 SGHRS, CDR2 YFSETQ. The chain's CDR3 is CASSTTGGSPETQYF. CDR3 bases: TGCGCCAGCAGCACGACAGGGGGGTCTCCGGAGACCCAGTACTTC.

This clonotype was found a few times. The chain is built from TRBV15 and TRBJ2-7, with D perhaps assigned TRBD1 or TRBD2 (6 bases each). The CDR3 contains 16 residues. V dropped 3 bases and J dropped 3 bases, with 18 bases sitting between them. Germline loops: CDR1 LNHNV, CDR2 YYDKDF (reference sequence). CDR3 bases: TGTGCCACCAGCAGCCCTCAGGTGGGGGGCTACTACGAGCAGTACTTC. Translation: CATSSPQVGGYYEQYF.

Ten or more counts support this clonotype. The chain carries TRBV20-1 and TRBJ1-2; D unclear. The CDR3 has 16 amino acids. Germline CDR1 and CDR2: DFQATT and SNEGSKA (reference sequence). V lost 5 bases to trimming and J lost 0 bases, with 19 bases between them. The CDR3 loop is CSAATEGVITNYGYTF. CDR3 DNA: TGCAGTGCTGCGACGGAGGGCGTAATAACTAACTATGGCTACACCTTC.

This clonotype came up a few times. The V gene is TRBV24-1, the J gene TRBJ2-1, with TRBD2 matching over 8 bases. The trim removed 9 bases at V and 10 bases at J, leaving 22 bases unmatched. The CDR3 has 17 amino acids. In germline, CDR1 is KGHDR, CDR2 SFDVKD. The CDR3, as DNA: TGTGCCACCCGAGTGGAGTCGGGACTAGGGCCTCATGAGGAGCAGTTCTTC. This gives the protein CATRVESGLGPHEEQFF.

This chain connects TRBV4-3 to TRBJ2-1; 11 bases match TRBD2. Germline-derived CDR1 and CDR2 are LGHNA and YSLEER. Trimming at V came to 1 base and at J to 8 bases, leaving 7 bases not matched to a gene. The CDR3 covers 16 residues. The CDR3 nucleotides read TGCGCCAGCAGCCAAGTGGCTAGCGGGAGGTTTTATGAGCAGTTCTTC. Residues: CASSQVASGRFYEQFF.

This sequence joins TRBV29-1 and TRBJ2-5, with D tentatively TRBD2 (5 bases). The V gene's germline CDR1 is SQVTM and CDR2 ANQGSEA. V lost 6 bases to trimming and J lost 5 bases, with 13 bases between them. The CDR3 loop spans 12 amino acids. CDR3 DNA: TGCAGCGTCGCTAAGAGGGCGGAGACCCAGTACTTC. It specifies CSVAKRAETQYF.